The T cell receptor beta chain described here comes from a study of vaccination and CD4 T cells after COVID-19. Study in general: Vaccinees got either two BNT162b2 doses or two mRNA-1273 doses. Broader study findings: For convalescent patients, 304 of the 307 vaccine-specific clones analyzed were classified as spike mono-reactive.

Sample treatment: roughly nine-day PBMC culture with coronavirus spike peptide pools or control peptides (ViraFEST assay). Researchers reported culturing about 2 million PBMCs per well with 9.5 to 10 IU/ml IL-2 and about 9 ug/ml peptide pools. Cultured CD4+ T cells had their DNA profiled by the Oncomine TCR Beta short-read assay. Genomic DNA was isolated from cultured CD4+ T cells. One entry per CDR3 protein results from TCRdb running MiXCR on the PCR reads. In the table there are some 18,000 distinct CDR3 sequences, about half of which are singletons. V gave up 4 bases and J gave up 5 bases; unmatched junction bases: 9. CDR1 and CDR2 (germline): SGHAT, FQNNGV. The CDR3 contains 15 residues. On this clonotype itself: Its antigen is currently unknown.

This clonotype was sampled from a human donor who had recovered from COVID-19. The source was CD4+ T cells from blood, cultured in vitro, collected after SARS-CoV-2 vaccination. The chain is built from TRBV11-2 and TRBJ2-7; 9 bases map to TRBD2. In DNA, the CDR3 is TGTGCCAGCAGCTCCCATAGCGGGAGTGGGGACGAGCAGTACTTC. It translates to CASSSHSGSGDEQYF.